The entry below gives a single T cell receptor beta chain sequence along with its context. Its antigen is unknown. This entry comes from a study of monozygotic twins with inflammatory bowel disease. Broader study findings: In these data, no single strong IBD-associated signal or clonotype received support. Telling apart the different T cell subtypes was not possible. IBD patients share fewer clonotypes with other people than healthy twins do, especially with disease activity.

Collection yielded approximately 2.3 ml of blood per donor. The length of the CDR3 is 15 residues. Germline-derived CDR1 and CDR2 are MGHRA and YSYEKL. TCRdb reworked the 5' RACE reads into one entry per CDR3 protein, no DNA. This repertoire includes 170,000 or so distinct CDR3 sequences. Input material: blood. This TCR came from a human donor with ulcerative colitis or Crohn's disease, or a healthy co-twin of an affected twin (not recorded which). V and J are TRBV4-1 and TRBJ2-5; the D call from TCRdb, TRBD2, cannot be confirmed without DNA. CDR3 sequence: CASSQEGTREETQYF.